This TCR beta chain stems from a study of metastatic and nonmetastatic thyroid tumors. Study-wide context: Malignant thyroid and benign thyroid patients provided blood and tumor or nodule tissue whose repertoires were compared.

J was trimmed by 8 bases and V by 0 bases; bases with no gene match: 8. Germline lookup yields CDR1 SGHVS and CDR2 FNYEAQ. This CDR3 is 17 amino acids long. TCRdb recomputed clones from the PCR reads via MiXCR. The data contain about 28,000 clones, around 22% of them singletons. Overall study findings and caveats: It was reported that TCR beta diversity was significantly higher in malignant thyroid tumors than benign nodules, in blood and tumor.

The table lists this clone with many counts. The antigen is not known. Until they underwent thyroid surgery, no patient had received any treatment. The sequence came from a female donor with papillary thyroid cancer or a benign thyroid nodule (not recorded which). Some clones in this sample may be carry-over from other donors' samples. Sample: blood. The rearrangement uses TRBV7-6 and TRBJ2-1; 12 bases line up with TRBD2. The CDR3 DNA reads TGTGCCAGCAGCTTAGCTGCCCCGACTAGCGGGAGTGATGAGCAGTTCTTC. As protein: CASSLAAPTSGSDEQFF.